The rows below give T cell receptor beta chains drawn from one sample of a study of cytomegalovirus exposure and HLA in healthy donors. Measured with immunoSEQ multiplex PCR; TCRdb has only the in-frame clones, and not every one. The data contain about 130,000 clones, approximately 71% of them singletons. Sequenced sample: PBMCs. These receptors came from a woman aged 50 to 65 in good health and CMV-seronegative. Both conserved end residues are part of each CDR3. The D gene is left open where the match is weak. A clone size is listed for some rows: how often the clone was seen (once, few, many), or a class if it is expanded.

TRBD1 TRBJ2-7 TRBV19 few CASSVTGDLIYEQYF TGTGCCAGTTCAGTGACAGGGGACCTCATCTACGAGCAGTACTTC
TRBD1 TRBJ1-1 TRBV15 . CATSAGQGADEAFF TGTGCCACCAGCGCAGGACAGGGGGCTGATGAAGCTTTCTTT
. TRBJ2-6 TRBV9 . CASRVPYFSGANVLTF TGTGCCAGCAGGGTCCCCTATTTCTCTGGGGCCAACGTCCTGACTTTC
. TRBJ1-1 TRBV3-1/TRBV3-2 . CATPVRAFF TGTGCCACCCCCGTACGGGCTTTCTTT
. TRBJ2-2 TRBV7-7 . CASSFSGNTGELFF TGTGCTAGCAGCTTTAGCGGGAACACCGGGGAGCTGTTTTTT
TRBD2 TRBJ2-3 TRBV11-3 . CASSLGAGGGTDTQYF TGTGCCAGCAGCTTAGGGGCGGGAGGAGGCACAGATACGCAGTATTTT
. TRBJ1-2 TRBV28 few CASRGDPYGYTF TGTGCCAGCAGGGGCGATCCCTATGGCTACACCTTC
TRBD2 TRBJ2-3 TRBV19 . CASSVSAGGADTQYF TGTGCCAGTAGTGTCTCAGCGGGAGGAGCAGATACGCAGTATTTT
TRBD2 TRBJ2-1 TRBV4-2 . CASSQAGGHNNEQFF TGTGCCAGCAGCCAAGCGGGAGGGCACAACAATGAGCAGTTCTTC
TRBD1 TRBJ2-7 TRBV9 . CASSAEPRDSPYEQYF TGTGCCAGCAGCGCAGAACCCCGGGACAGTCCCTACGAGCAGTACTTC
TRBD1 TRBJ1-5 TRBV9 . CASSTGVGQPQHF TGTGCCAGCAGTACAGGGGTAGGACAGCCCCAGCATTTT
TRBD2 TRBJ2-2 TRBV13 . CASSLGVGTSGRYGRYTGELFF TGTGCCAGCAGCTTAGGCGTTGGGACTAGCGGGAGATACGGAAGGTACACCGGGGAGCTGTTTTTT
. TRBJ2-1 TRBV9 . CASSVVAVRASDEQFF TGTGCCAGCAGCGTAGTGGCGGTGCGGGCTAGCGATGAGCAGTTCTTC
. TRBJ1-2 TRBV30 once CAWTSQGRGGYTF TGTGCCTGGACAAGTCAGGGGCGCGGTGGCTACACCTTC
TRBD1 TRBJ1-6 TRBV27 . CASSFDRGGSPLHF TGTGCCAGCAGTTTCGACAGGGGTGGATCACCCCTCCACTTT
TRBD1 TRBJ1-2 TRBV5-8 . CASSWPGQRAANYGYTF TGTGCCAGCAGCTGGCCGGGACAGAGGGCGGCTAACTATGGCTACACCTTC
TRBD1 TRBJ2-7 TRBV11-2 . CASSLGQGPVYEQYF TGTGCCAGCAGCCTAGGACAGGGACCAGTCTACGAGCAGTACTTC
TRBD1 TRBJ2-7 TRBV19 . CASSIGQALSYEQYF TGTGCCAGTAGTATTGGACAGGCCCTGTCCTACGAGCAGTACTTC
TRBD1 TRBJ2-7 TRBV29-1 . CSTKQGASYEQYF TGCAGCACCAAACAGGGGGCCTCCTACGAGCAGTACTTC
. TRBJ2-2 TRBV6-5 . CASSSWTRDTGELFF TGTGCCAGCAGTTCCTGGACAAGGGATACCGGGGAGCTGTTTTTT
TRBD1 TRBJ1-2 TRBV19 . CASSIRDRPNYGYTF TGTGCCAGTAGCATTCGGGACAGACCGAACTATGGCTACACCTTC
. TRBJ2-2 TRBV30 . CAWTSVGGDTGELFF TGTGCCTGGACCTCGGTAGGGGGTGACACCGGGGAGCTGTTTTTT
. TRBJ1-5 TRBV4-3 few CASSQDGGKPQHF TGCGCCAGCAGCCAAGATGGCGGGAAACCCCAGCATTTT